This TCR beta chain comes out of a study of T cell responses to AZD1222 COVID-19 vaccine. About this clone: Its antigen is unidentified.

Study results and caveats: Most donors were white British and more were female, and clonal diversity was possibly underestimated. Spike regions recognized by vaccine-associated CD4 TCRs spanned the protein, led by 160-218 and 743-854. Unmutated variant regions are reportedly targeted by nearly half of spike-specific TCRs. An increase in Spike-specific TCR breadth and depth was observed after two AZD1222 doses.

TCRdb's copy holds only in-frame clones and misses some; the assay was immunoSEQ multiplex PCR. The sample records approximately 110,000 clones, 85% to 90% being singletons. The receptor was isolated from an adult in good health. This specimen was peripheral blood, taken on day 0 of AZD1222 vaccination.

CDR3 sequence: CASSGGGQDTEAFF. The CDR3 region has the DNA TGCGCCAGCAGTGGGGGTGGGCAGGACACTGAAGCTTTCTTT. V usage is TRBV10-1 and J usage is TRBJ1-1; D unclear. The CDR3 covers 14 residues. Germline V CDR1 and CDR2: WNHNN, SYGVQD (reference sequence). The V and J ends lost 4 bases and 3 bases respectively, with 12 bases between them.